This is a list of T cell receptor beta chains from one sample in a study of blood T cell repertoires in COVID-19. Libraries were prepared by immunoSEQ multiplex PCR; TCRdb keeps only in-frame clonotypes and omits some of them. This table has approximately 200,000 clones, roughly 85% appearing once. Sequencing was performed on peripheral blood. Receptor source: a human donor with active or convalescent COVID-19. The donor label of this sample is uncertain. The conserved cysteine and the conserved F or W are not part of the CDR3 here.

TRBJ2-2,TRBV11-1,ASNGQGSEELF
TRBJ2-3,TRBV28,ASSLGGARTDTQY
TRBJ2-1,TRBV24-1,ATSDLGGSSYNEQF
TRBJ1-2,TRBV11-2,ASSFSTGGPGYT
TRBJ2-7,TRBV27,ASRSGMSYEQY
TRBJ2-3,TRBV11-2,ASSSLAGTDTQY
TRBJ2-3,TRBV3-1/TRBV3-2,ASSLGGPGTDTQY
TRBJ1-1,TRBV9,ASSALLQGRNTEAF
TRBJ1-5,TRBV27,ASSYIGTGEWMAYQPQH
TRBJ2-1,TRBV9,ASAIAEDEQF
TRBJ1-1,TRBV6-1,ASSEMGRNTEAF
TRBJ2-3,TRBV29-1,SGGQGFGADTQY
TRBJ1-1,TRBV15,ATSRSDRLNTEAF
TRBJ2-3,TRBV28,ASSPSTSARTDTQY
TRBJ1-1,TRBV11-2,ASSSTSVRGWNTEAF
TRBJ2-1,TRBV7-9,ASDRRSYNEQF
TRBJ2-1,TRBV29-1,SVPLTGDVEQF
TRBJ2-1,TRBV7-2,ASSWGLANEQF
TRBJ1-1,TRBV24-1,ATSDAPGQGNTEAF
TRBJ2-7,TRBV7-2,ASSPTTGGTYEQY
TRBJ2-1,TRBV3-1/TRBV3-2,ASSQRGLYNEQF
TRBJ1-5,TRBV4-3,ASSPRAEGFDSNQPQH
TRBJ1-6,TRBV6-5,AGRQGDNSPLH
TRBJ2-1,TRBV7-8,ASSLVRGSFKNEQF
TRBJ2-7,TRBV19,ASSPGLASFYEQY
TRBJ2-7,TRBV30,AWTSTSGVYEQY
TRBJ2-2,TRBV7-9,AVRVAGELF
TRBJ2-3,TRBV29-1,SVPPGLADGPSITQY
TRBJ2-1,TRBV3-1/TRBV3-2,ASSPQGAVHNEQF
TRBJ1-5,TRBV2,ASSESGAGTPPQH
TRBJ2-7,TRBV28,ASSLHSSGGSYEQY
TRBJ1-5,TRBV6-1,ASSDPQQPQH
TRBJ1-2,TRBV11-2,ASSFRGRGGYT
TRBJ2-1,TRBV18,ASSQLTSSYNEQF
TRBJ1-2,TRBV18,ASSPGTAEGYT
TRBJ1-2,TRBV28,ASSVRDNYT
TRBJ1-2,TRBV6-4,ASSERDRSGYT
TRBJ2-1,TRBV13,ASSLNPTPLAGQSSYNEQF
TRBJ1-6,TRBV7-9,ASSTGGSINSPLH
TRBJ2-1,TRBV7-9,ASSLGYSGGRNEQF
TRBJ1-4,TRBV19,ASRGPGTEKLF
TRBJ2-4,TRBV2,ASNGGAKNIQY
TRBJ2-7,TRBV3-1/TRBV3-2,ASSHIPGLAGTYEQY
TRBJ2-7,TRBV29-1,SVVFSGGRNYEQY
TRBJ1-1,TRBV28,ASSWGRGHDTEAF
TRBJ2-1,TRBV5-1,ASSQQGSLYNEQF
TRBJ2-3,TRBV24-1,ATSDFGLAGDTDTQY
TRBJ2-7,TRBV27,ASSLWSGSSYEQY
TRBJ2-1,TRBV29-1,SVTALNEQF
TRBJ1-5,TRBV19,ASRWGRRDSGSAQH
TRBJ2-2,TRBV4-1,ASSQVRLVSGGSGELF
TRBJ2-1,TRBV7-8,ASSSTGGDFGEQF
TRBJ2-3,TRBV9,ASSVDRGWADTQY
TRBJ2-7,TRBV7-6,ASSSAQGREQY